This T cell receptor beta chain was observed in a study of T cell responses to AZD1222 COVID-19 vaccine. Study results and caveats: AZD1222 recipients seropositive at baseline numbered only 5 to 7.

Libraries were prepared by immunoSEQ multiplex PCR; TCRdb keeps only in-frame clonotypes and omits some of them. The sample yields about 110,000 clones, around 81% seen once. In this sample, this clone turned up a few times. Its cognate antigen is unknown. The clonotype comes from an adult in good health. The sample consisted of peripheral blood, taken on day 0 of AZD1222 vaccination.

Written as DNA, the CDR3 is TGTGCCAGCAGCCAACAGGTAGGGACGGATGGAAACACCATATATTTT. This encodes CASSQQVGTDGNTIYF. The gene calls are TRBV3-1 (or the pseudogene TRBV3-2) and TRBJ1-3, with D possibly matching TRBD1 (5 bases). V shed 2 bases and J shed 3 bases, with 14 bases lying between them. The CDR3 has 16 amino acids. The germline V gene encodes CDR1 LGHDT and CDR2 YNNKEL (reference sequence).